Following are 23 T cell receptor beta chains from one sample sequenced in a study of blood T cell repertoires in COVID-19. Data came from immunoSEQ multiplex PCR; TCRdb stores just in-frame clones and leaves some out. The data contain about 150,000 clones, around 90% of them singletons. The sample consisted of peripheral blood. These receptors all stem from a middle-aged man with acute or convalescent COVID-19.

The chain has TRBV4-1 and TRBJ2-7; 10 bases fit TRBD2. The CDR3 loop spans 15 amino acids. The V gene's germline CDR1 is MGHRA and CDR2 YSYEKL. Unmatched junction bases numbered 7, after V lost 3 bases and J lost 5 bases. CDR3 region: CASSQLGLAGDEQYF. The CDR3 nucleotides are TGCGCCAGCAGCCAGCTCGGGCTAGCGGGAGACGAGCAGTACTTC.

The table lists this clone with a few counts. The chain couples TRBV24-1 to TRBJ1-6; tentative D call: TRBD1 (6 bases). The length of the CDR3 is 16 residues. With 3 bases removed from V and 5 bases from J, the gap between germline ends came to 13 bases. Germline V lookup: CDR1 KGHDR, CDR2 SFDVKD. The CDR3 bases are TGTGCCACCAGTGATCCGTCGGACAGTAATAATTCACCCCTCCACTTT. It is translated as CATSDPSDSNNSPLHF.

The chain recombines TRBV6-5 with TRBJ2-7; TRBD2 aligns across 10 bases. With 5 bases clipped from V and 4 bases from J, the junction kept 8 bases outside the gene matches. The CDR3 sequence is 15 residues long. Germline CDR1 MNHEY, CDR2 SVGAGI. CDR3 DNA: TGTGCCAGCAGTAAGTGGCTAGCGGGAGCTTACGAGCAGTACTTC. Amino acids: CASSKWLAGAYEQYF.

CDR3: CASSQRDREADTQYF. Written as DNA, the CDR3 is TGCGCCAGCAGTCAAAGAGACAGGGAGGCAGATACGCAGTATTTT. The chain uses TRBV23-1 and TRBJ2-3, with D tentatively TRBD1 (7 bases). TRBV23-1 is recorded as an ORF, its role being uncertain. There are 15 residues in the CDR3. Trimming took 2 bases from V and 4 from J, leaving 13 bases between them.

Of note for this clone: The same CDR3 arises from other DNA sequences in this sample as well. The chain links TRBV4-1 to TRBJ2-1, with TRBD2 matching 9 bases. The CDR3 loop spans 15 amino acids. V lost 1 base to trimming and J lost 6 bases; unmatched junction nucleotides: 4. The germline V gene has CDR1 MGHRA and CDR2 YSYEKL. The CDR3 loop is CASSQGGGRGNEQFF. DNA of the CDR3: TGCGCCAGCAGCCAAGGGGGCGGGAGGGGCAATGAGCAGTTCTTC.

The chain combines TRBV5-4 with TRBJ1-6; D uncertain. Looked up from germline, CDR1 is SGHNT and CDR2 is YYREEE (reference sequence). The CDR3 extends over 15 amino acids. V was shortened by 1 base and J by 0 bases, with 5 bases between the two germline ends. As DNA, the CDR3 is TGTGCCAGCAGCTTGTACAGCTCCTATAATTCACCCCTCCACTTT. It encodes CASSLYSSYNSPLHF.

V and J are TRBV6-6 and TRBJ1-5; D not certain. The CDR3 has 15 residues. CDR1 is MNHNY, CDR2 SVGAGI, per germline (reference sequence). Trimming pared 2 bases from V and 4 bases from J, leaving 12 bases between. This CDR3 is CASSYGRVGNQPQHF. CDR3 nucleotide sequence: TGTGCCAGCAGTTACGGGAGGGTAGGGAATCAGCCCCAGCATTTT.

The chain carries TRBV29-1 and TRBJ1-2, with 7 nucleotides matching TRBD1. The germline V gene encodes CDR1 SQVTM and CDR2 ANQGSEA. V shed 6 bases, J shed 4 bases, and the junction held 8 bases outside the gene matches. This CDR3 is 13 amino acids long. The CDR3 is CSVATGTFYGYTF. The CDR3 DNA follows: TGCAGCGTCGCGACAGGGACCTTCTATGGCTACACCTTC.

This chain joins TRBV6-2 or TRBV6-3 and TRBJ1-1; 9 nucleotides align to TRBD1. The junction had 8 bases not matched to a gene; V was cut back by 2 bases and J by 4 bases. The CDR3 runs to 16 residues. The germline gives CDR1 MNHEY, CDR2 SVGEGT. In DNA, the CDR3 is TGTGCCAGCAGTTACGGAATTGGACAGGGGATCACTGAAGCTTTCTTT. Translation gives CASSYGIGQGITEAFF.

For the CDR3, the DNA is TGTGCCAGCAGCTCAAGGACAGCCGGAAACACCATATATTTT. Amino acid sequence: CASSSRTAGNTIYF. The chain uses TRBV7-2 and TRBJ1-3; D might be TRBD1 (6 bases). CDR1 is SGHTA, CDR2 FQGNSA, per germline. This CDR3 is built from 14 residues. V lost 4 bases to trimming and J lost 4 bases, with 11 bases between them.

This clone has only one observation. This sequence joins TRBV7-3 and TRBJ2-1; TRBD1 aligns across 7 bases. CDR1 SGHTA and CDR2 FQGTGA come from the germline V gene. The trim removed 2 bases at V and 10 bases at J, leaving 5 bases unmatched. This CDR3 is 13 amino acids long. The CDR3 nucleotides read TGTGCCAGCAGCTTAGGGACAGAATTAGAGCAGTTCTTC. Amino acids: CASSLGTELEQFF.

The rearrangement uses TRBV9 and TRBJ2-3, with 15 bases lining up with TRBD2. Trimming cost V 3 bases and J 5 bases; bases outside gene matches: 7. The germline gives CDR1 SGDLS, CDR2 YYNGEE. The CDR3 is 17 residues long. This chain's CDR3 is CASSEWGLAGGIDTQYF. For the CDR3, the DNA is TGTGCCAGCAGCGAGTGGGGACTAGCGGGAGGAATAGATACGCAGTATTTT.

V is TRBV11-2 and J is TRBJ2-1; 8 bases line up with TRBD2. Germline loops: CDR1 SGHAT, CDR2 FQNNGV. This CDR3 has 15 amino acids. V was clipped by 5 bases and J by 2 bases; unmatched bases: 5. The CDR3 here is CASSVGGGPYNEQFF. The CDR3 coding sequence is TGTGCCAGCAGCGTAGGCGGGGGGCCCTACAATGAGCAGTTCTTC.

This sequence joins TRBV15 and TRBJ1-5; D is uncertain. Germline-derived CDR1 and CDR2 are LNHNV and YYDKDF (reference sequence). V lost 6 bases and J lost 5, with 8 bases in between. This CDR3 is built from 12 residues. The CDR3 region is CATSPGDQPQHF. The CDR3 nucleotides are TGTGCCACCAGTCCGGGAGATCAGCCCCAGCATTTT.

The chain links TRBV9 to TRBJ1-1; 10 bases are shared with TRBD1. Germline V CDR1 and CDR2: SGDLS, YYNGEE. V shed 4 bases and J 0 bases; nucleotides not matched to a gene: 9. The length of the CDR3 is 17 residues. The CDR3 sequence: CASSKDDRGPVNTEAFF. The CDR3 DNA follows: TGTGCCAGCAGCAAGGACGACAGGGGGCCCGTGAACACTGAAGCTTTCTTT.

The chain uses TRBV7-2 and TRBJ2-5; 7 positions match TRBD1. The germline gives CDR1 SGHTA, CDR2 FQGNSA. This CDR3 region has 14 residues. Germline trimming cut 5 bases from V and 1 base from J; bases unmatched to any gene: 4. Here the CDR3 reads CASSLDRAQETQYF. DNA of the CDR3: TGTGCCAGCAGCCTCGACAGGGCCCAAGAGACCCAGTACTTC. Full variable domain (outside the CDR3, taken from reference TRBV7-2 and TRBJ2-5): GAGVSQSPSNKVTEKGKDVELRCDPISGHTALYWYRQSLGQGLEFLIYFQGNSAPDKSGLPSDRFSAERTGGSVSTLTIQRTQQEDSAVYLCASSLDRAQETQYFGPGTRLLVL.

The sample holds one count of this clone. The CDR3 loop reads CAWSSGQGDQPQHF. The CDR3 DNA follows: TGTGCCTGGAGTTCCGGACAGGGTGATCAGCCCCAGCATTTT. The chain carries TRBV30 and TRBJ1-5, with TRBD1 matching 8 bases. The CDR3 covers 14 residues. Germline V gene lookup returns CDR1 GTSNPN and CDR2 SVGIG (reference sequence). Germline trimming cut 2 bases from V and 5 bases from J; bases unmatched to any gene: 5.

This clone was seen more than once but under ten times. The CDR3 DNA sequence: TGTGCCAGCAGCCTACAGGGGAGCAGCGACGAGCAGTACTTC. Translating gives CASSLQGSSDEQYF. This chain uses TRBV5-4 with TRBJ2-7, with 7 positions matching TRBD1. The CDR3 extends over 14 amino acids. CDR1 and CDR2 from the germline V gene are SGHNT and YYREEE (reference sequence). The ends lost 4 bases at V and 5 bases at J; junction bases unmatched: 9. Combining the CDR3 with reference TRBV5-4 and TRBJ2-7 gives the whole variable domain ETGVTQSPTHLIKTRGQQVTLRCSSQSGHNTVSWYQQALGQGPQFIFQYYREEENGRGNFPPRFSGLQFPNYSSELNVNALELDDSALYLCASSLQGSSDEQYFGPGTRLTVT.

Points on this clone: Because the CDR3's place on the DNA is in doubt, the DNA is left out and the CDR3 is given as listed by TCRdb. The chain links TRBV5-6 to TRBJ1-1; the table calls TRBD1, which could not be checked here. Per the germline V gene, CDR1 is SGHDT and CDR2 is YYEEEE. The CDR3 is 14 residues long, counting both termini. The CDR3 is CASSWGGGTGDVRF.

The chain uses TRBV27 and TRBJ1-2; D is perhaps TRBD1 (5 bases). Germline CDR1 is MNHEY and CDR2 is SMNVEV (reference sequence). This CDR3 region has 13 residues. The V end lost 5 bases, the J end lost 2 bases, and 9 bases lay between the germline ends. The CDR3 DNA follows: TGTGCCAGCAGTATCGACAGAAACTATGGCTACACCTTC. The encoded protein is CASSIDRNYGYTF.

In nucleotides, the CDR3 is TGTGCCAGCAGCAACGAGGGACAGGGGGGTTTGACTGAAGCTTTCTTT. Translated, it gives CASSNEGQGGLTEAFF. The chain has TRBV7-9 and TRBJ1-1; 11 positions match TRBD1. V trimming: 5 bases; J trimming: 5 bases; junction bases outside the gene matches: 10. This CDR3 has 16 amino acids. Germline assignment: CDR1 SEHNR and CDR2 FQNEAQ (reference sequence).

The chain links TRBV2 to TRBJ1-6; 7 bases are shared with TRBD1. The CDR3 consists of 14 residues. After removal of 6 bases from V and 6 bases from J, the junction contained 5 bases not matched to a gene. Germline V gives CDR1 SNHLY, CDR2 FYNNEI. CDR3 sequence: CASRLDRANSPLHF. Written as DNA, the CDR3 is TGTGCCAGCAGACTAGACAGGGCTAATTCACCCCTCCACTTT.

The V gene is TRBV18, the J gene TRBJ1-1, with 8 positions matching TRBD1. J lost 5 bases, V lost 1 base, and 15 bases had no gene match. Germline V lookup: CDR1 KGHSH, CDR2 LQKENI. The CDR3 loop spans 18 amino acids. In DNA, the CDR3 is TGTGCCAGCTCACCACGTGCAGGGGGCGCGACCCTCCAAACTGAAGCTTTCTTT. It translates to CASSPRAGGATLQTEAFF. Complete variable domain (other parts from reference TRBV18 and TRBJ1-1): NAGVMQNPRHLVRRRGQEARLRCSPMKGHSHVYWYRQLPEEGLKFMVYLQKENIIDESGMPKERFSAEFPKEGPSILRIQQVVRGDSAAYFCASSPRAGGATLQTEAFFGQGTRLTVV.